This is a list of T cell receptor beta chains from one sample in a study of cytomegalovirus exposure and HLA in healthy donors. Measured with immunoSEQ multiplex PCR; TCRdb has only the in-frame clones, and not every one. The sample holds some 120,000 clones, 55% to 75% seen once. Sequences were obtained from PBMCs. These receptors all come from a man aged 25 to 40 in good health and CMV-seropositive. Each CDR3 is given with its conserved first and last residue. A D gene is named only where the DNA matches it firmly. Not all rows give a size; the values are once, few, many and, for expanded clones, a class.

>TRBJ2-1|.|TRBV6-5|.
CASSISGSSYNEQFF
TGTGCCAGCAGCATTAGCGGAAGCTCCTACAATGAGCAGTTCTTC
>TRBJ2-5|TRBD1|TRBV5-6|.
CASSPRGTEETQYF
TGTGCCAGCAGCCCTAGGGGGACAGAAGAGACCCAGTACTTC
>TRBJ1-5|.|TRBV2|.
CASSEQGSNQPQHF
TGTGCCAGCAGTGAACAGGGGAGCAATCAGCCCCAGCATTTT
>TRBJ2-7|TRBD1|TRBV27|.
CASTTHRGAEQYF
TGTGCCAGCACAACCCACAGGGGCGCCGAGCAGTACTTC
>TRBJ1-6|.|TRBV27|.
CASSRAFDRYNSPLHF
TGTGCCAGCAGCCGAGCCTTCGACAGGTATAATTCACCCCTCCACTTT
>TRBJ2-5|.|TRBV11-2|once
CASSFRFQRSQETQYF
TGTGCCAGCAGCTTTCGGTTCCAGCGGTCCCAAGAGACCCAGTACTTC
>TRBJ1-1|.|TRBV7-3|.
CASSLGGGAEAFF
TGTGCCAGCAGCTTGGGGGGAGGAGCTGAAGCTTTCTTT
>TRBJ2-2|TRBD2|TRBV11-3|once
CASSYPRRAGGPITGELFF
TGTGCCAGCAGCTACCCCCGAAGGGCGGGAGGGCCAATCACCGGGGAGCTGTTTTTT
>TRBJ1-4|TRBD1|TRBV4-1|.
CASSQANQRGTGLKLFF
TGCGCCAGCAGCCAAGCCAACCAACGAGGGACAGGGCTGAAACTGTTTTTT
>TRBJ1-1|.|TRBV7-2|.
CASSPLGANTEVFF
TGTGCCAGCAGTCCCCTGGGGGCGAACACTGAAGTTTTCTTT
>TRBJ2-5|.|TRBV7-7|.
CASSPPSETQYF
TGTGCTAGCAGCCCCCCTTCCGAGACCCAGTACTTC
>TRBJ1-1|TRBD1|TRBV10-1|.
CASRPGQGMNTEASF
TGCGCCAGCAGGCCGGGACAGGGGATGAACACTGAAGCTTCCTTT
>TRBJ2-7|TRBD1|TRBV7-8|.
CASSLDPLWTGGLYEQYF
TGTGCCAGCAGCTTAGATCCTCTATGGACAGGGGGCCTCTACGAGCAGTACTTC
>TRBJ1-1|TRBD1|TRBV4-1|.
CASSQRPSDRAGTEAFF
TGCGCCAGCAGCCAACGTCCATCGGACAGGGCTGGGACTGAAGCTTTCTTT
>TRBJ1-2|.|TRBV19|.
CASSMDTGLNYGYTF
TGTGCCAGTAGTATGGACACGGGCCTGAACTATGGCTACACCTTC
>TRBJ2-1|.|TRBV7-3|once
CASSEYGGGPVYNEQFF
TGTGCCAGCAGCGAGTACGGAGGGGGCCCAGTCTACAATGAGCAGTTCTTC
>TRBJ1-2|TRBD1|TRBV11-2|.
CASSLRRQGGAYGYTF
TGTGCCAGCAGCTTAAGGAGACAGGGAGGTGCCTATGGCTACACCTTC
>TRBJ2-7|TRBD1|TRBV29-1|.
CSVDREGQGDSNEQYF
TGCAGCGTTGATAGGGAGGGACAGGGGGACTCGAACGAGCAGTACTTC
>TRBJ1-1|.|TRBV9|.
CASSVVPGAGAEAFF
TGTGCCAGCAGCGTAGTGCCGGGAGCGGGCGCTGAAGCTTTCTTT
>TRBJ2-7|.|TRBV11-2|.
CASSLDRETGPSYEQYF
TGTGCCAGCAGCTTAGACCGGGAGACAGGGCCATCCTACGAGCAGTACTTC
>TRBJ1-5|.|TRBV28|.
CASSLLGVGGGNQPQHF
TGTGCCAGCAGTTTATTGGGGGTTGGGGGCGGCAATCAGCCCCAGCATTTT
>TRBJ2-5|.|TRBV9|.
CASSVGTRTQETQYF
TGTGCCAGCAGCGTAGGGACACGCACCCAAGAGACCCAGTACTTC
>TRBJ2-1|.|TRBV11-2|.
CASSLVGKNEQFF
TGTGCCAGCAGCTTAGTGGGCAAAAATGAGCAGTTCTTC
>TRBJ1-1|.|TRBV15|few
CATSRGGLNTEAFF
TGTGCCACCAGCAGAGGCGGACTTAACACTGAAGCTTTCTTT
>TRBJ2-3|TRBD1|TRBV29-1|.
CSVVGTVAADTQYF
TGCAGCGTTGTGGGGACAGTGGCGGCAGATACGCAGTATTTT
>TRBJ1-5|.|TRBV19|.
CASIPPPGYSNQPQHF
TGTGCCAGTATTCCCCCCCCCGGTTATAGCAATCAGCCCCAGCATTTT
>TRBJ2-1|.|TRBV12-1|.
CASSSDWLYNEQFF
TGTGCCAGCAGCTCTGACTGGCTTTACAATGAGCAGTTCTTC
>TRBJ2-1|TRBD2|TRBV2|.
CASSNSGGGIGEQFF
TGTGCCAGCAGTAATAGCGGGGGGGGAATCGGTGAGCAGTTCTTC
>TRBJ2-3|TRBD2|TRBV29-1|.
CSVVSGSVITDTQYF
TGCAGCGTGGTTAGCGGGAGCGTAATCACAGATACGCAGTATTTT
>TRBJ1-2|.|TRBV5-6|.
CASSQGLNYGYTF
TGTGCCAGCAGCCAGGGACTTAACTATGGCTACACCTTC
>TRBJ1-6|.|TRBV6-1|.
CASSEGGRGPLHF
TGTGCCAGCAGTGAAGGGGGGAGGGGACCCCTCCACTTT
>TRBJ1-1|.|TRBV29-1|.
CSVRPGEYTEAFF
TGCAGCGTTCGTCCAGGGGAGTACACTGAAGCTTTCTTT
>TRBJ2-5|.|TRBV7-6|.
CASSRDAVTLQETQYF
TGTGCCAGCAGCCGAGATGCGGTTACCCTCCAAGAGACCCAGTACTTC
>TRBJ2-5|TRBD2|TRBV9|once
CASSVDSGGYETQYF
TGTGCCAGCAGCGTAGATAGCGGGGGTTACGAGACCCAGTACTTC
>TRBJ1-2|TRBD1|TRBV9|few
CASSVDRGSYTF
TGTGCCAGCAGCGTCGACAGGGGGAGCTACACCTTC
>TRBJ2-1|TRBD2|TRBV4-3|.
CASSQGLIGTSGSRSYNEQFF
TGCGCCAGCAGCCAAGGGCTAATCGGGACTAGCGGGAGTAGGAGCTACAATGAGCAGTTCTTC
>TRBJ1-1|.|TRBV6-1|.
CASSELRDTEAFF
TGTGCCAGCAGTGAATTGAGGGACACTGAAGCTTTCTTT
>TRBJ1-1|TRBD1|TRBV2|.
CASTPDRDYTEAFF
TGTGCCAGCACCCCAGACAGGGACTACACTGAAGCTTTCTTT
>TRBJ1-2|.|TRBV27|.
CASSPREGGGYTF
TGTGCCAGCAGTCCCAGGGAGGGGGGAGGCTACACCTTC
>TRBJ2-1|TRBD1|TRBV7-7|.
CASSLGQGIYNEQFF
TGTGCTAGCAGCCTCGGACAGGGTATCTACAATGAGCAGTTCTTC
>TRBJ1-5|.|TRBV6-5|.
CASRTRGSSNQPQHF
TGTGCCAGCAGGACCCGGGGGAGTAGCAATCAGCCCCAGCATTTT